These 4 T cell receptor beta chains originate from one sample sequenced in a study of sequential checkpoint blockade in melanoma. Clones were sequenced by immunoSEQ multiplex PCR, and TCRdb holds only the in-frame ones, with some missing. This table has roughly 8,500 clones, more than 20% appearing once. Treatment noted: randomized to nivolumab then ipilimumab (arm A) or the reverse (arm B). The sample was tumor tissue (inferred from file names), taken from a patient given nivolumab and ipilimumab in sequence. The receptors here all came from a human donor with melanoma.

By its share, this clone is medium-sized. The J gene is TRBJ2-2, the V gene TRBV9, with D unclear. Germline CDR1 SGDLS, CDR2 YYNGEE. V was pared by 0 bases and J by 6 bases, with 3 bases between. CDR3 length: 12 amino acids. CDR3 protein: CASSVEPGELFF. CDR3 sequence (DNA): TGTGCCAGCAGCGTAGAGCCCGGGGAGCTGTTTTTT.

The chain combines TRBV28 with TRBJ2-7; TRBD2 matches at 14 bases. From germline, CDR1 is MDHEN and CDR2 SYDVKM. After removal of 3 bases from V and 3 bases from J, the junction contained 7 bases not matched to a gene. The CDR3 is 17 amino acids. CDR3: CASSLGLAGAILYEQYF. CDR3 DNA sequence: TGTGCCAGCAGTTTGGGACTAGCGGGGGCGATCCTCTACGAGCAGTACTTC.

The chain recombines TRBV19 with TRBJ1-6; 9 bases line up with TRBD1. The CDR3 has 17 amino acids. The V segment lost 4 bases and the J segment 6 bases; nucleotides outside the gene matches: 10. Germline CDR1 and CDR2: LNHDA and SQIVND (reference sequence). Written as DNA, the CDR3 is TGTGCCAGTAGTAGATCACAGGGGGCAGAGGGTAATTCACCCCTCCACTTT. Translating it yields CASSRSQGAEGNSPLHF.

The chain is built from TRBV11-3 and TRBJ1-2, with 7 bases lining up with TRBD1. V was pared by 5 bases and J by 1 base, with 4 bases of the junction left unmatched. CDR1 and CDR2 from the germline V gene are SGHNT and YENEEA. The CDR3 spans 14 residues. CDR3 coding DNA: TGTGCCAGCAGCGGGGACAGAAATAACTATGGCTACACCTTC. Encoded protein: CASSGDRNNYGYTF.